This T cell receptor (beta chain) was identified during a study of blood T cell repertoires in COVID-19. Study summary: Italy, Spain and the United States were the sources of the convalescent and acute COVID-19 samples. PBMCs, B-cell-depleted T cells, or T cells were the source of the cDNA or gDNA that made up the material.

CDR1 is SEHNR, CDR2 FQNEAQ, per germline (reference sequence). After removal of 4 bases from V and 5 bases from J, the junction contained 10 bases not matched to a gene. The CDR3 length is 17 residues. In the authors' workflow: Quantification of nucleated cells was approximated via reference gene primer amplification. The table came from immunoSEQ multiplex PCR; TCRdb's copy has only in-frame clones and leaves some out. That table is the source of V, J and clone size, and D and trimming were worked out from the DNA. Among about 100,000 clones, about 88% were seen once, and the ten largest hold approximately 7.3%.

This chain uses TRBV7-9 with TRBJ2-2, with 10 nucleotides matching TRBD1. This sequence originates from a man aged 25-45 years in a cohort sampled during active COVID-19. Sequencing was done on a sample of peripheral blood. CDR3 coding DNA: TGTGCCAGCAGCTCCGTTCCGGGACAGGGGAGAACCGGGGAGCTGTTTTTT. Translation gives CASSSVPGQGRTGELFF.